The 13 T cell receptor beta chains reported below all come from one sample, sequenced in a study of cytomegalovirus exposure and HLA in healthy donors. Primers: 60 Vbeta forward and 13 Jbeta reverse. Here immunoSEQ multiplex PCR was the method, and the copy in TCRdb shows in-frame clones only, minus some. The sample has about 230,000 clones; around 80% are singletons. Sequencing used PBMCs. The origin of the receptors is a woman aged 35 to 49 in good health and CMV-seronegative.

The CDR3, as DNA: TGCGCCAGCAGCTCGCTACCGACAGTACCCTACGAGCAGTACTTC. Amino acids: CASSSLPTVPYEQYF. The gene calls are TRBV5-1 and TRBJ2-7; maybe TRBD1 (5 bases). The germline V gene has CDR1 SGHRS and CDR2 YFSETQ. The CDR3 runs 15 residues. V shed 3 bases and J shed 2 bases, with 15 bases lying between them.

This sequence joins TRBV11-1 and TRBJ2-3; 8 positions match TRBD2. Germline loops: CDR1 SGHAT, CDR2 FQDESV (reference sequence). The CDR3 spans 16 residues. The ends lost 8 bases at V and 6 bases at J; junction bases unmatched: 16. CDR3 in DNA: TGTGCCAGCCTCCCTAGCGGCGGGGGGCCAGGGGATACGCAGTATTTT. Its protein is CASLPSGGGPGDTQYF.

V gene TRBV30 combines with J gene TRBJ2-5, with D possibly matching TRBD1 (5 bases). This CDR3 is 14 amino acids long. Germline CDR1 is GTSNPN and CDR2 is SVGIG (reference sequence). V lost 3 bases and J 4 bases, leaving 15 bases between the germline ends. The CDR3 DNA reads TGTGCCTGGAGCACGGAAAGACAGCGAGAGACCCAGTACTTC. It codes for CAWSTERQRETQYF.

V usage is TRBV6-4 and J usage is TRBJ1-1; 7 nucleotides agree with TRBD1. The CDR3 is made up of 15 amino acids. CDR1 and CDR2 (germline): MRHNA, SNTAGT. V was pared by 3 bases and J by 10 bases, with 14 bases of the junction left unmatched. CDR3 region: CASSEPDRTKVSAFF. The DNA for the CDR3 is TGTGCCAGCAGTGAACCGGACAGGACAAAGGTATCAGCTTTCTTT.

The chain couples TRBV19 to TRBJ2-2; D gene ambiguous. Between the trimmed V and J ends, which lost 4 bases and 4 bases, there was a span of 13 bases. The CDR3 totals 15 residues. The germline V gene encodes CDR1 LNHDA and CDR2 SQIVND (reference sequence). CDR3 nucleotide sequence: TGTGCCAGTAGTACCACGAGGCGGTTCACCGGGGAGCTGTTTTTT. Residues: CASSTTRRFTGELFF.

The chain joins TRBV30 to TRBJ1-4; the match to TRBD1 covers 7 bases. Germline V gives CDR1 GTSNPN, CDR2 SVGIG (reference sequence). With 6 bases clipped from V and 6 bases from J, the junction kept 13 bases outside the gene matches. The CDR3 extends over 15 amino acids. CDR3 protein: CACNRGRTYDEKLFF. The CDR3, as DNA: TGTGCCTGTAACAGGGGAAGAACTTATGATGAAAAACTGTTTTTT.

This chain joins TRBV6-5 and TRBJ1-1; possible D gene TRBD1, 6 bases. Germline CDR1 and CDR2: MNHEY and SVGAGI. The CDR3 has 15 amino acids. V lost 0 bases, J lost 4 bases, and 12 bases lay in between. CDR3 residues: CASSYSTGGITEAFF. CDR3 bases: TGTGCCAGCAGTTACTCGACGGGGGGCATCACTGAAGCTTTCTTT.

V is TRBV10-3 and J is TRBJ2-5; no clear D gene. The CDR3 extends over 13 amino acids. V lost 4 bases and J 2 bases, leaving 8 bases between the germline ends. Germline-derived CDR1 and CDR2 are ENHRY and SYGVKD. CDR3 coding DNA: TGTGCCATCAGTGGACTCCGGCAAGAGACCCAGTACTTC. It translates to CAISGLRQETQYF.

The CDR3: CASKYRGTEAFF. CDR3 bases: TGTGCCAGTAAATACAGGGGCACTGAAGCTTTCTTT. The V gene is TRBV19, the J gene TRBJ1-1, with TRBD1 matching over 7 bases. V dropped 7 bases and J dropped 4; count of bases not matched to a gene: 3. The CDR3 runs to 12 residues. Germline V lookup: CDR1 LNHDA, CDR2 SQIVND (reference sequence).

A few counts support this clone. This chain joins TRBV7-2 and TRBJ2-1; TRBD2 might be the D (6 bases). The CDR3 is 13 residues long. Per the germline V gene, CDR1 is SGHTA and CDR2 is FQGNSA. V gave up 0 bases and J gave up 10 bases, with 10 bases separating them. The CDR3 DNA sequence: TGTGCCAGCAGCTTAGCGGGGGGTCCCGAGCAGTTCTTC. It yields the protein CASSLAGGPEQFF.

This clone was picked up one time. The chain combines TRBV11-1 with TRBJ2-6, with 10 bases that match TRBD1. CDR1 and CDR2 from the germline V gene are SGHAT and FQDESV (reference sequence). V gave up 5 bases and J gave up 4 bases; unmatched junction bases: 8. The CDR3 consists of 17 residues. The CDR3 sequence: CASSPRQGATGANVLTF. In DNA, the CDR3 is TGTGCCAGCAGCCCCAGACAGGGGGCGACGGGGGCCAACGTCCTGACTTTC.

Here the CDR3 reads CASSLGPYNSPLHF. In DNA form, the CDR3 reads TGTGCCAGCAGCTTAGGGCCCTATAATTCACCCCTCCACTTT. The chain joins TRBV11-2 to TRBJ1-6; D is unclear. CDR1 and CDR2 (germline): SGHAT, FQNNGV. V lost 1 base and J lost 2, with 3 bases in between. This CDR3 spans 14 amino acids.

This clone was counted a single time. V is TRBV6-6 and J is TRBJ2-5; D gene ambiguous. This CDR3 has 16 amino acids. The V end was cut by 4 bases, the J end by 1 base, with 16 bases between. Germline CDR1 and CDR2: MNHNY and SVGAGI (reference sequence). The CDR3 region is CASSFNRHTPQETQYF. Written as DNA, the CDR3 is TGTGCCAGCAGTTTCAACAGACACACCCCCCAAGAGACCCAGTACTTC.